The sequence of this T cell receptor (beta chain) was determined in a study of cytomegalovirus exposure and HLA in healthy donors. Regarding the study as a whole: The productive fraction for most TCR beta V segments was about 87% or about 30% in an earlier analysis. It was 150 or so TCR beta chains that were listed as cytomegalovirus-associated. Evidence from a later analysis indicated that most CMV-associated TCR beta chains looked HLA-restricted.

On this clone: The target antigen is unknown.

In germline, CDR1 is MDHEN, CDR2 SYDVKM. This CDR3 contains 13 residues. V was pared by 6 bases and J by 3 bases, with 11 bases between. Primers: 60 Vbeta forward and 13 Jbeta reverse. Sequencing was performed with immunoSEQ multiplex PCR; in TCRdb, only in-frame clones are kept and a portion is missing. In the table there are more than 150,000 clones, about 75% of which are singletons. The receptor comes from a man aged 50-60 years in good health and CMV-seropositive. V is TRBV28 and J is TRBJ1-2; D gene ambiguous. Input material: PBMCs. CDR3 coding DNA: TGTGCCAGCAGCTCCGGTTTCGACTATGGCTACACCTTC. This codes for CASSSGFDYGYTF.